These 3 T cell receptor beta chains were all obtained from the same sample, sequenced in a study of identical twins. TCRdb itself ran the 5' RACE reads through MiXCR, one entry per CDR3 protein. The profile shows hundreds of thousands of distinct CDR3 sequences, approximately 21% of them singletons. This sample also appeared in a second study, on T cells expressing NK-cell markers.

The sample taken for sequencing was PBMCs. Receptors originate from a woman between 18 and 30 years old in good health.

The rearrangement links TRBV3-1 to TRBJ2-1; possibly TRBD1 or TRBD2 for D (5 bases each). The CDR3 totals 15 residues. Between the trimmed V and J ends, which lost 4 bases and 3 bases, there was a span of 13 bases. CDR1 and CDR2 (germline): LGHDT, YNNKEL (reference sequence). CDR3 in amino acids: CASSRRDLLYNEQFF. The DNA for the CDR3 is TGTGCCAGCAGCCGTCGGGACCTTCTCTACAATGAGCAGTTCTTC.

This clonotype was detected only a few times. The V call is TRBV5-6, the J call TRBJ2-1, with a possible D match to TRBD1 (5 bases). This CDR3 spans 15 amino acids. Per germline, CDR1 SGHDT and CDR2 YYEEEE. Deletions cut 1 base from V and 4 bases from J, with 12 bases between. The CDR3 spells CASSLRGSAYNEQFF. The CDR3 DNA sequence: TGTGCCAGCAGCTTGAGGGGCAGTGCTTACAATGAGCAGTTCTTC.

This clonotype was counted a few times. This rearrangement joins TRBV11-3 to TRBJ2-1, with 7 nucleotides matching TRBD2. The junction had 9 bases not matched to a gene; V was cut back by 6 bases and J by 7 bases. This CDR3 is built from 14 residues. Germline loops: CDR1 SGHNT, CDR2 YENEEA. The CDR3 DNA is TGTGCCAGCAGTCCCCGACTAGCACGAAATGAGCAGTTCTTC. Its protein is CASSPRLARNEQFF. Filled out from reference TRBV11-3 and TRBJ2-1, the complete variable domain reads EAGVVQSPRYKIIEKKQPVAFWCNPISGHNTLYWYLQNLGQGPELLIRYENEEAVDDSQLPKDRFSAERLKGVDSTLKIQPAELGDSAVYLCASSPRLARNEQFFGPGTRLTVL.